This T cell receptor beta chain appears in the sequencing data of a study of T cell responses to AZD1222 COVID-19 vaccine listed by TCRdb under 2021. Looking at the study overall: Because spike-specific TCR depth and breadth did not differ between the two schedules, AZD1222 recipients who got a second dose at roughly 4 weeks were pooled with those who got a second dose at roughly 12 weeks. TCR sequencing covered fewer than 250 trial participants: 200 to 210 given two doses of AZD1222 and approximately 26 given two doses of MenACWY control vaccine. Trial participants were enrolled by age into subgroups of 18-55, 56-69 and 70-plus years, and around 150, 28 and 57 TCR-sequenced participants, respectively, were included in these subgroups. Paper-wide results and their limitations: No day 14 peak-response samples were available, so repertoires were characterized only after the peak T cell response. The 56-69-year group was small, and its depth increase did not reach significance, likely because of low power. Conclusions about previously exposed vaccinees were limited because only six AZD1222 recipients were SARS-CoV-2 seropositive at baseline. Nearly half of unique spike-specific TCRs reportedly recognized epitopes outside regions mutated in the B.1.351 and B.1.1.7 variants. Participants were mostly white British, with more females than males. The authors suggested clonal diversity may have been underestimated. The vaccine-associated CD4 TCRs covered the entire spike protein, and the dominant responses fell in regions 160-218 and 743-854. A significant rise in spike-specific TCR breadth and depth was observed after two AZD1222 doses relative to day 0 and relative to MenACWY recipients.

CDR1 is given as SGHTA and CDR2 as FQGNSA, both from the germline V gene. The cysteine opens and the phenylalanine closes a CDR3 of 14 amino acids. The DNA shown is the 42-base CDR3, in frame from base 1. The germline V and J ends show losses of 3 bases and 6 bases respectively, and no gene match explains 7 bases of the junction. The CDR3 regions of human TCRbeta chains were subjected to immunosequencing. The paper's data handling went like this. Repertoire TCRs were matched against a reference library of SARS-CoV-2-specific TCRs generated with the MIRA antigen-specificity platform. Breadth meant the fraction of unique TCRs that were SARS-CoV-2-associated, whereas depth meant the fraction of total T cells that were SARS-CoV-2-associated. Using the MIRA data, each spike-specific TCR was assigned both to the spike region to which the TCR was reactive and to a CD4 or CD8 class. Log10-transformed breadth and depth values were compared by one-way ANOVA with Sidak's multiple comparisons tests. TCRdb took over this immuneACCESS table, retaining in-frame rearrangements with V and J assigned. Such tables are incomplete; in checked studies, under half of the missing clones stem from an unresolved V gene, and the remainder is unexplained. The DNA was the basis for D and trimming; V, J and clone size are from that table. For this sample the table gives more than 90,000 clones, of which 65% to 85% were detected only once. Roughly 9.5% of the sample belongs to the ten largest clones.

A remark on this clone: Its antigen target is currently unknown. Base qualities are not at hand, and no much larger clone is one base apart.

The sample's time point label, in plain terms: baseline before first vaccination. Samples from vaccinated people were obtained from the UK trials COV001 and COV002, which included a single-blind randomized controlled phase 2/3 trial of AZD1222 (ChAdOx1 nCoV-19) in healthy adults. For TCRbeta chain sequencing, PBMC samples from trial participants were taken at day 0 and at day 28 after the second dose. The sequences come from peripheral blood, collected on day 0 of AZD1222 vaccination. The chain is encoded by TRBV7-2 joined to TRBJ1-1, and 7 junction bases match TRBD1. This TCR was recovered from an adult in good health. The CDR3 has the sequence CASSFLTGAPEAFF. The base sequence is TGTGCCAGCAGCTTCCTAACAGGGGCCCCTGAAGCTTTCTTT.